This TCR beta chain was found in a study of blood T cell repertoires in COVID-19. Libraries were prepared by immunoSEQ multiplex PCR; TCRdb keeps only in-frame clonotypes and omits some of them. The sample consists of some 170,000 clones, roughly 86% of them appearing once. Germline CDR1 reads MNHNS; CDR2 reads SASEGT. V was pared by 1 base and J by 0 bases, with 10 bases between. CDR3 length equals 15 residues. V is TRBV6-1 and J is TRBJ2-7, with a possible D match to TRBD1 (5 bases). Sequencing was carried out using peripheral blood. This TCR derives from a woman aged 45-65 years with acute or convalescent COVID-19. This CDR3 reads CASSEGSGASYEQYF. The CDR3 coding sequence is TGTGCCAGCAGTGAAGGTTCTGGGGCCTCCTACGAGCAGTACTTC.